Only a few counts were recorded for the clone carrying this T cell receptor (beta chain). The antigen is undetermined. This entry is derived from a study of beta chain features in type 1 diabetes. The collection from each donor was one heparinised blood draw averaging around 120 mL. Every sorted population was more than 98% pure. Notes on the study in general: The study found moderately but significantly shorter TCRB CDR3s in all four CD4+ subsets of Type 1 diabetes patients.

Trimming pared 0 bases from V and 2 bases from J, leaving 6 bases between. CDR1 LGHNA and CDR2 YSLEER come from the germline V gene. This CDR3 is 14 amino acids long. Isolated RNA was reverse transcribed in full, so expressed TCRB transcripts were sequenced. Method: immunoSEQ multiplex PCR; TCRdb's copy keeps in-frame clones and lacks some. The data hold over 100,000 clones, with 16% observed a single time. The chain recombines TRBV4-3 with TRBJ2-3; D not certain. The TCR comes from a young man with type 1 diabetes. Material: central memory CD4+ T cells from blood. For the CDR3, the DNA is TGCGCCAGCAGCCAAGAAACTTACACAGATACGCAGTATTTT. Translation gives CASSQETYTDTQYF.